The text below deals with one T cell receptor beta chain. Its antigen is as yet unknown. This record belongs to a study of cytomegalovirus exposure and HLA in healthy donors. The CDR3 covers 15 residues. V lost 1 base to trimming and J lost 4 bases; unmatched junction nucleotides: 6. Per the germline V gene, CDR1 is SEHNR and CDR2 is FQNEAQ (reference sequence). Study-wide points: Overall, approximately 150 TCR beta chains were annotated as cytomegalovirus-associated.

Generated by immunoSEQ multiplex PCR, the TCRdb table keeps only in-frame clones and is missing some. This table holds under 150,000 clones, around 90% found once. The TCR sequence derives from a man aged 18 to 29 in good health and CMV-seropositive. The chain links TRBV7-9 to TRBJ1-2; 7 bases are a match to TRBD1. Material: PBMCs. CDR3 region: CASSLDRGRRYGYTF. For the CDR3, the DNA is TGTGCCAGCAGCTTAGATAGGGGGCGCCGCTATGGCTACACCTTC. Variable domain in full (rest from reference TRBV7-9 and TRBJ1-2): DTGVSQNPRHKITKRGQNVTFRCDPISEHNRLYWYRQTLGQGPEFLTYFQNEAQLEKSRLLSDRFSAERPKGSFSTLEIQRTEQGDSAMYLCASSLDRGRRYGYTFGSGTRLTVV.